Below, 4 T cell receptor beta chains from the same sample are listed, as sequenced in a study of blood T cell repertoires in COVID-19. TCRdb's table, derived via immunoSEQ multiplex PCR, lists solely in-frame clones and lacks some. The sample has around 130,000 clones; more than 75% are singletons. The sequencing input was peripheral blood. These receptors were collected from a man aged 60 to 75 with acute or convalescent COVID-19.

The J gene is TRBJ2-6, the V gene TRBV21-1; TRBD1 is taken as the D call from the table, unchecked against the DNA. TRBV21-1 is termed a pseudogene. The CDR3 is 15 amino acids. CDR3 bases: TGTGCCAGCAGCAAAGCCAGGGCTGGGGCCAACGTCCTGACTTTC. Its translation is CASSKARAGANVLTF.

The CDR3 DNA reads TGTGCCAGCAGCCAAGACAGGTCATCCTACGAGCAGTACTTC. Its translation is CASSQDRSSYEQYF. This sequence joins TRBV5-6 and TRBJ2-7, with D possibly TRBD1 on 6 matching bases. The germline V gene has CDR1 SGHDT and CDR2 YYEEEE. V was clipped by 4 bases and J by 1 base, with 12 bases between them. The CDR3 consists of 14 residues.

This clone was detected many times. CDR3 protein: CASSETGGSPLHF. In DNA, the CDR3 is TGTGCCAGCAGTGAGACAGGGGGATCACCCCTCCACTTT. V gene TRBV2 combines with J gene TRBJ1-6, with 9 bases lining up with TRBD1. Germline values: CDR1 SNHLY, CDR2 FYNNEI. There are 13 residues in the CDR3. With 3 bases clipped from V and 10 bases from J, the junction kept 1 base outside the gene matches.

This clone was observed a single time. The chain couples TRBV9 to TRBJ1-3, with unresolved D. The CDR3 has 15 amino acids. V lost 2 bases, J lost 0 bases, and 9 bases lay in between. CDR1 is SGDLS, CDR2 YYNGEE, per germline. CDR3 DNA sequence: TGTGCCAGCAGCGTGTACGGGAGCTCTGGAAACACCATATATTTT. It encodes CASSVYGSSGNTIYF.